This TCR beta chain was recorded in a study of control samples from healthy donors and cancer patients. CDR1 and CDR2 from the germline V gene are MNHEY and SVGAGI. Trimming left V 5 bases short and J 4 bases short, with 17 bases between. This CDR3 comprises 15 residues. TCRdb keeps only in-frame clones here, not all; method: immunoSEQ multiplex PCR. Of roughly 150,000 clones listed, around 88% are singletons. The source of this sequence is a man aged 18 to 29 in good health. The specimen sequenced was blood. The J gene is TRBJ1-1, the V gene TRBV6-5, with D maybe TRBD1 (5 bases). The CDR3 is CASSLFGGEITEAFF. CDR3 nucleotide sequence: TGTGCCAGCAGTCTGTTCGGAGGGGAAATCACTGAAGCTTTCTTT.